The clone carrying this TCR beta chain has ten or more counts. Its antigen is currently unknown. RNA transcripts gave rise to amplified TCR beta CDR3 regions. TCR CDR3 underwent first-round RT-PCR with the HTBI primer set. TCRdb reprocessed the multiplex PCR reads with MiXCR, giving one entry per CDR3 protein. This repertoire shows 300,000 to 400,000 distinct CDR3 sequences, approximately 13% found once; its top ten account for around 10%. These data are taken from a study of T cells in Graves' hyperthyroidism and ophthalmopathy. Findings and limits, study-wide: Most expanded thyroid clonotypes above 0.001 recurred in blood.

Trimming removed 3 bases from V and 0 bases from J, with 13 bases in between. CDR1 MNHEY and CDR2 SMNVEV come from the germline V gene (reference sequence). The CDR3 spans 16 residues. Patients were aged 18 to 65, had disease duration under 2 months, and had newly diagnosed hyperthyroidism. The sequence was collected from a woman in her fifties or sixties with Graves' hyperthyroidism. The sample comprised blood. The chain employs TRBV27 and TRBJ2-3; tentatively, D is TRBD1 (7 bases). The CDR3 bases are TGTGCCAGCAGTTTGGCGGGACAGAGAAGCACAGATACGCAGTATTTT. Residues: CASSLAGQRSTDTQYF.